Listed here is a single T cell receptor (beta chain). TCRdb's copy holds only in-frame clones and misses some; the assay was immunoSEQ multiplex PCR. The sample lists approximately 660,000 clones; around nine tenths were seen once. The sample originates from a study of shared T cell receptors in the human thymus. The V gene's germline CDR1 is MNHEY and CDR2 SMNVEV (reference sequence). The CDR3 sequence is 17 residues long. V dropped 3 bases and J dropped 2; count of bases not matched to a gene: 7. This same sample was also taken into another study, of human thymus T cells. That source reports: Healthy Finnish infants having corrective surgery for congenital heart defects served as donors. It was from resections taken during corrective heart surgery that the thymus tissue came. It looked as if thymic and blood repertoires used V and J genes in a biased way. Related research found strongly overlapping thymic repertoires in unrelated individuals.

This sequence joins TRBV27 and TRBJ1-4, with 9 positions matching TRBD1. The TCR comes from a boy less than two years old with a congenital heart defect. The sequenced sample was thymocytes. For the CDR3, the DNA is TGTGCCAGCAGTTTCCCGGACAGGGGCAGGACTAATGAAAAACTGTTTTTT. This translates into CASSFPDRGRTNEKLFF.